This T cell receptor beta chain was recorded in a study of shared clonotypes between healthy human individuals (dated by TCRdb to about 2020). For the study in its entirety: The cohort included three men and a couple of women between 18 and 49 years of age. Leukapheresis yielded between about 0.85 and 9 billion PBMCs per donor. The study deeply sequenced blood TCR repertoires of about five healthy adults to estimate repertoire size and the extent of clonotype sharing between individuals. Libraries were prepared and TCR repertoires were sequenced by different laboratories using diverse techniques, in order to increase sequencing depth and limit assay-specific biases. Per donor, three plates each were used for CD4 naive and CD4 memory, two for CD8 naive, and one for CD8 memory.

V was cut back by 7 bases and J by 0 bases, leaving a gap of 16 bases between them. Looking up the germline V gene (reference sequence) yields CDR1 GTSNPN and CDR2 SVGIG. The CDR3 runs 15 amino acids, cysteine and phenylalanine included. Just CDR3 DNA is preserved here, 45 bases in frame from base 1. Using the deep immunoSEQ assay, TCR CDR3 regions were amplified from genomic DNA by multiplex PCR. Genomic DNA extracted from each cell subset was distributed evenly over all wells of several immunoSEQ 96-well plates, and each plate served as one replicate. For sorted subsets, 200 to 250 ng of genomic DNA, equivalent to tens of thousands of T cell genomes, went into each replicate PCR. The purified libraries were quantified using a Qubit 3.0 fluorometer, sized with a Bioanalyzer 2100, and then quantified again using the KAPA Library Quantification kit. Every immunoSEQ 96-well plate was sequenced on a separate single-read 150-cycle Illumina NextSeq 550 flow cell. For the original study's pipeline: The immunoSEQ output contained only junctional sequences without quality scores, so filtering could not match that applied to full-length reads. To assign V/J genes and CDR3, sequences were annotated against IMGT germline references using PyIR, a Python wrapper for IgBLAST v1.9. Any read was removed if the V/J assignment was weak (E-value above 1e-6), the CDR3 was missing, or the read contained stop codons, out-of-frame junctions, or ambiguous translated residues. V3J clonotypes were defined by identical inferred V gene, J gene, and CDR3 amino acid sequence. Percentage overlap between repertoires was computed as shared unique clonotypes divided by the size of the smaller repertoire. RTK rarefaction, the Chao1 estimator, and Recon v2.1 estimates of unobserved clonotypes were used to assess repertoire richness. For all TCRbeta clonotypes obtained by the gDNA method from several donors, generation probabilities were computed with OLGA. TCRdb limited this immuneACCESS table to in-frame rearrangements with V and J called. A share of clones is missing; checked studies link under half to unresolved V genes, and the rest is unexplained. D and trimming were read from the DNA, whereas the V and J calls and clone size are those reported in that table. The sample table contains approximately 640,000 clones; only one count was recorded for 90% of them. The ten largest clonotypes hold about a third of the sample.

Overall results and qualifications from the work: Pairwise subsampling led to the expectation that sequencing depth would affect the degree of clonotype sharing among donors. Incomplete sequencing was indicated by rarefaction of sorted-subset datasets, despite the large sequencing depth. The small number of donors limited the genetic and exposure-history diversity represented. Larger estimated clonotype richness was generally found for naive subsets than for memory subsets. Compared with non-shared clonotypes, clonotypes shared by all four sorted-subset donors had higher generation probabilities. When a few donors were compared, the shared fraction of clonotypes was about 5% for naive CD4, around 3.6% for naive CD8, 2% to 2.5% for memory CD4, and 0.35% to 0.4% for memory CD8. Sampling was restricted to blood, and TCR repertoires in tissue are likely to differ from TCR repertoires in blood.

As to this clone: Its antigen is not yet known. No base quality values were provided; no much bigger clone lies one nucleotide off.

Donors were healthy HIV-negative adults with no recently reported acute infections or vaccinations. Every donor was a Caucasian adult living in Nashville, Tennessee, USA. CD8 memory samples combined magnetically selected CD45RO+ cells with CCR7-negative CD45RA+ effector memory (TemRA) cells. After blood collection by leukapheresis, PBMCs were isolated using Ficoll-Histopaque density gradient centrifugation and then cryopreserved in the vapor phase of liquid nitrogen. Analytical flow cytometry was used to check the purity and quantity of each magnetically sorted T cell population. Genomic DNA was isolated from each sorted fraction and quantified by UV absorbance on a Nanodrop 2000c.

This receptor was obtained from a man aged 18 to 30 in good health. Some clones in this sample may be carry-over from other donors' samples. The sample was memory CD8+ T cells from PBMCs. The cell subset or site label here, explained by the study, means: CD45RO+ cells pooled with CCR7-negative TemRA cells. Recombination connected TRBV30 to TRBJ1-5, with the D segment identity uncertain. CDR3 loop: CALSGCAHSNQPQHF. The DNA is as follows: TGTGCCTTATCTGGGTGTGCTCATAGCAATCAGCCCCAGCATTTT.